This section outlines one TCR beta chain sequence together with its context. This CDR3 region has 16 residues. The V end was cut by 6 bases, the J end by 0 bases, with 15 bases between. Germline V gene data show CDR1 as MRHNA and CDR2 as SNTAGT. These data come from a study of blood T cell repertoires in COVID-19. About the research overall: The samples span acute and convalescent COVID-19 from the United States, Italy and Spain. T cells, B-cell-depleted T cells, or PBMCs provided the cDNA or gDNA that served as material.

Per the original methods: The authors estimated nucleated cell counts from reference gene primer amplification. The protocol was immunoSEQ multiplex PCR, while the TCRdb copy is restricted to in-frame clones and leaves out a portion. V and J calls and clone size are copied from that table; D and trimming were computed from the DNA. The sample has about 53,000 clones; 82% are singletons. J is TRBJ2-1 and V is TRBV6-4, with a possible D match to TRBD2 (6 bases). This sequence was found in a human donor in a cohort sampled during active COVID-19. The sample comprised peripheral blood. For the CDR3, the DNA is TGTGCCAGCAGCTTCCAGCGGGTAGGCTCCTACAATGAGCAGTTCTTC. It yields the protein CASSFQRVGSYNEQFF.